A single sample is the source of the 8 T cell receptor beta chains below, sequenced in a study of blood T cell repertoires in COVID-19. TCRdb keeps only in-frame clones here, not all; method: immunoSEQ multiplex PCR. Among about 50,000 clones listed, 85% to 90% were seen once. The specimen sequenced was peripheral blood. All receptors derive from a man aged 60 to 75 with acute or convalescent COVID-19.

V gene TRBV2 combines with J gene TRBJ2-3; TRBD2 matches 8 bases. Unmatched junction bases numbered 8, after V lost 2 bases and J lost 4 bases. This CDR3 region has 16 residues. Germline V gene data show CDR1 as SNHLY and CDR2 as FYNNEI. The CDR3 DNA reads TGTGCCAGCAGTGAATGGAGCGGGAGCGCCCCAGATACGCAGTATTTT. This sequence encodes CASSEWSGSAPDTQYF.

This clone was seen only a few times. The CDR3 DNA sequence: TGTGCCACCAGCCAAGGGGGCGGGAATTCACCCCTCCACTTT. Its translation is CATSQGGGNSPLHF. V gene TRBV15 combines with J gene TRBJ1-6; 7 bases line up with TRBD1. From germline, CDR1 is LNHNV and CDR2 YYDKDF (reference sequence). With V trimmed by 5 bases and J by 7 bases, 5 bases remained unmatched. The CDR3 runs to 14 residues.

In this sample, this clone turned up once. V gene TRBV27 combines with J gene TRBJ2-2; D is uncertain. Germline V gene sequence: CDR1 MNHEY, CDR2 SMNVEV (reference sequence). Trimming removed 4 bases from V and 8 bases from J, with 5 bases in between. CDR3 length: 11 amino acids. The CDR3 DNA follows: TGTGCCAGCAGTTCTGCGGGGGAGCTGTTTTTT. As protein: CASSSAGELFF.

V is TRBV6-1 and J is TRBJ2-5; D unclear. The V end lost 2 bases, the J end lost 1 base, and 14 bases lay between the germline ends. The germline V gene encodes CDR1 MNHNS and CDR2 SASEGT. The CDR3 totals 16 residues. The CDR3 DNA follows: TGTGCCAGCAGTGAATATAGTATGGGCAGCCAAGAGACCCAGTACTTC. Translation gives CASSEYSMGSQETQYF.

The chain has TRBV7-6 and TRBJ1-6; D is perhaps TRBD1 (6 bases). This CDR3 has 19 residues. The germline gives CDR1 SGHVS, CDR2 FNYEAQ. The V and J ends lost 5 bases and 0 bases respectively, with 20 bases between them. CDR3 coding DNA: TGTGCCAGCAGCACCCACAATCGGACAGAAAGCTCCTATAATTCACCCCTCCACTTT. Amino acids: CASSTHNRTESSYNSPLHF. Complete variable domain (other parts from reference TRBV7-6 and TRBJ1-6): GAGVSQSPRYKVTKRGQDVALRCDPISGHVSLYWYRQALGQGPEFLTYFNYEAQQDKSGLPNDRFSAERPEGSISTLTIQRTEQRDSAMYRCASSTHNRTESSYNSPLHFGNGTRLTVT.

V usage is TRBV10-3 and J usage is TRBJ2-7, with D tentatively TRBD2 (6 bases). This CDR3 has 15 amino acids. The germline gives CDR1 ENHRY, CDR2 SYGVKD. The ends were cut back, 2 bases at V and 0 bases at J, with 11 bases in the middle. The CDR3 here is CAISEAGTYSYEQYF. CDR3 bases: TGTGCCATCAGTGAGGCCGGGACTTACTCCTACGAGCAGTACTTC.

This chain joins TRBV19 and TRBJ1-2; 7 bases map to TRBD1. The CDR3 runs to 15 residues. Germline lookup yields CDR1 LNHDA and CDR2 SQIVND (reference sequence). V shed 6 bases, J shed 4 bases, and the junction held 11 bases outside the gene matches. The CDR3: CASRIQTGPLYGYTF. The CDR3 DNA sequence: TGTGCCAGTAGGATACAGACAGGGCCCCTCTATGGCTACACCTTC. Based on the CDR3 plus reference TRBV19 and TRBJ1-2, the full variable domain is DGGITQSPKYLFRKEGQNVTLSCEQNLNHDAMYWYRQDPGQGLRLIYYSQIVNDFQKGDIAEGYSVSREKKESFPLTVTSAQKNPTAFYLCASRIQTGPLYGYTFGSGTRLTVV.

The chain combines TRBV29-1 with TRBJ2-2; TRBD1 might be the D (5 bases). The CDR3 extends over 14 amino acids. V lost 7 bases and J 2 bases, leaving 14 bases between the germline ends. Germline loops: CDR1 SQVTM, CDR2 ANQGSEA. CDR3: CSAQTALNTGELFF. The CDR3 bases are TGCAGCGCCCAGACAGCGCTCAACACCGGGGAGCTGTTTTTT.